The text below deals with one T cell receptor beta chain. Germline V gives CDR1 LNHNV, CDR2 YYDKDF (reference sequence). This CDR3 contains 15 residues. Deletions cut 1 base from V and 7 bases from J, with 15 bases between. The data originate from a study of blood T cell repertoires in COVID-19. Overall study context: Some COVID-19 samples were acute and others convalescent; all came from the United States, Italy and Spain.

Original analysis: How many nucleated cells were present was estimated from reference gene primer amplification. Here immunoSEQ multiplex PCR was the method, and the copy in TCRdb shows in-frame clones only, minus some. The V and J calls and the clone size are those of that table, but D and trimming were determined from the DNA. The sample shows about 170,000 clones, 84% of them seen only once. The clonotype was recovered from a man between 35 and 55 years old who had recovered from COVID-19. Sequencing was performed on peripheral blood. The rearrangement links TRBV15 to TRBJ2-3; tentative D call: TRBD2 (7 bases). CDR3 coding DNA: TGTGCCACCAGCAGAGGGGGCGGGGGCCTCAATACGCAGTATTTT. Residues: CATSRGGGGLNTQYF.